These 28 T cell receptor beta chains originate from one sample sequenced in a study of response to subunit inactivated influenza vaccine. TCRdb re-derived calls from the RT-PCR reads in MiXCR, one entry per CDR3 protein. The table includes 600,000 to 850,000 distinct CDR3 sequences, 13% to 15% detected once. The sequences come from PBMCs from blood, collected roughly 2 weeks before vaccination. The receptors were sampled from a middle-aged man who received an inactivated influenza vaccine.

This clonotype was found a few times. J is TRBJ2-3 and V is TRBV27; 7 bases fit TRBD1. CDR3 length: 12 amino acids. Germline V gene sequence: CDR1 MNHEY, CDR2 SMNVEV (reference sequence). With V trimmed by 8 bases and J by 7 bases, 6 bases remained unmatched. The CDR3 loop reads CASATGANTQYF. The DNA of the CDR3 is TGTGCCAGCGCTACAGGGGCAAATACGCAGTATTTT.

This clonotype was seen many times. The V and J genes are TRBV28 and TRBJ1-5; TRBD1 agrees at 7 bases. Germline lookup yields CDR1 MDHEN and CDR2 SYDVKM. The CDR3 extends over 16 amino acids. Germline trimming cut 3 bases from V and 2 bases from J; bases unmatched to any gene: 7. The CDR3 DNA sequence: TGTGCCAGCAGTTTGACCCTTGGACAGGGCAATCAGCCCCAGCATTTT. Translation gives CASSLTLGQGNQPQHF.

The chain has TRBV25-1 and TRBJ2-7, with D perhaps assigned TRBD1 or TRBD2 (5 bases each). The CDR3 has 15 amino acids. Trimming shortened V by 0 bases and J by 5 bases, and 14 bases separated the two germline ends. Looked up from germline, CDR1 is MGHDK and CDR2 is SYGVNS. CDR3 in amino acids: CASSEYRGERDEQYF. CDR3 sequence (DNA): TGTGCCAGCAGTGAATATCGAGGGGAACGGGACGAGCAGTACTTC.

The V and J genes are TRBV2 and TRBJ2-3; the match to TRBD2 covers 7 bases. V lost 3 bases and J lost 10; bases outside the gene matches: 7. In germline, CDR1 is SNHLY, CDR2 FYNNEI. This CDR3 contains 13 residues. The CDR3 DNA sequence: TGTGCCAGCAGTGACCAGCCGGGACTATCGCAGTATTTT. This sequence encodes CASSDQPGLSQYF.

This clonotype was detected many times. The chain has TRBV12-3 or TRBV12-4 and TRBJ1-1; TRBD1 agrees at 8 bases. The J segment lost 1 base and the V segment lost 6 bases, leaving 4 bases of the junction unmatched. This CDR3 spans 14 amino acids. In nucleotides, the CDR3 is TGTGCCAGCAGCCCGGGACAGGCGAACACTGAAGCTTTCTTT. Its translation is CASSPGQANTEAFF.

This clonotype was observed at least ten times. V is TRBV6-2 or TRBV6-3 and J is TRBJ1-5; the D is unclear. The V gene's germline CDR1 is MNHEY and CDR2 SVGEGT. Trimming stripped 5 bases from V and 1 base from J, with 9 bases between. The CDR3 has 14 residues. The CDR3 coding sequence is TGTGCCAGCAGTCCGTGGATCAGCAATCAGCCCCAGCATTTT. Translating gives CASSPWISNQPQHF.

This clonotype was detected a few times. The chain carries TRBV2 and TRBJ1-1; D unresolved. The length of the CDR3 is 14 residues. The germline V gene has CDR1 SNHLY and CDR2 FYNNEI. Between the trimmed V and J ends, which lost 2 bases and 5 bases, there was a span of 12 bases. The CDR3 protein is CASSERAEWTEAFF. The CDR3 region has the DNA TGTGCCAGCAGTGAAAGGGCGGAGTGGACTGAAGCTTTCTTT.

This clonotype was detected many times. V gene TRBV5-1 combines with J gene TRBJ2-7; D not certain. Trimming took off 1 base at V and 1 base at J, with 9 bases between the two ends. The germline gives CDR1 SGHRS, CDR2 YFSETQ. The CDR3 runs to 14 residues. The DNA of the CDR3 is TGCGCCAGCAGCTTGTTAGGTAAATCCTACGAGCAGTACTTC. Translating gives CASSLLGKSYEQYF.

This clonotype was counted many times. The V gene is TRBV12-3 or TRBV12-4, the J gene TRBJ1-5; D gene ambiguous. Trimming removed 1 base from V and 0 bases from J, with 7 bases in between. There are 15 residues in the CDR3. DNA of the CDR3: TGTGCCAGCAGTTTAGGTCGGCTTAGCAATCAGCCCCAGCATTTT. It translates to CASSLGRLSNQPQHF.

In this sample, this clonotype turned up a few times. This sequence joins TRBV20-1 and TRBJ2-5; TRBD2 agrees at 7 bases. The CDR3 runs 14 residues. Germline values: CDR1 DFQATT, CDR2 SNEGSKA (reference sequence). V lost 5 bases, J lost 4 bases, and 10 bases stayed unmatched. CDR3 sequence reads: CSASTRLAGETQYF. CDR3 nucleotides: TGCAGTGCTTCAACCCGACTAGCCGGAGAGACCCAGTACTTC.

A single count supports this clonotype. A junction boundary mismatches the germline segment, possibly from a read error. This rearrangement joins TRBV10-3 to TRBJ2-7; possibly TRBD2 for D (6 bases). There are 16 residues in the CDR3. Germline CDR1 ENHRY, CDR2 SYGVKD. The chain's CDR3 is CAISEAPGVAVYEQYF. The CDR3 bases are TGTGCTATCAGTGAGGCACCGGGAGTAGCGGTATACGAGCAGTACTTC.

This clonotype has just a few counts. The chain has TRBV30 and TRBJ2-7; possibly TRBD2 for D (6 bases). The germline CDR1 and CDR2 sequences are GTSNPN and SVGIG (reference sequence). Trimming left V 0 bases short and J 1 base short, with 13 bases between. The CDR3 is 15 amino acids. The chain's CDR3 is CAWSVSGPTSYEQYF. The CDR3 region has the DNA TGTGCCTGGAGTGTAAGCGGGCCGACATCCTACGAGCAGTACTTC.

This chain links TRBV5-1 with TRBJ2-3, with D possibly matching TRBD2 (6 bases). This CDR3 is 14 amino acids long. The V and J ends lost 3 bases and 1 base respectively, with 9 bases between them. Germline V CDR1 and CDR2: SGHRS, YFSETQ. The DNA of the CDR3 is TGCGCCAGCAGCTGGGTAGCGGGCACAGATACGCAGTATTTT. It encodes CASSWVAGTDTQYF.

This clonotype was recorded many times. The chain has TRBV29-1 and TRBJ2-2; D possibly matches TRBD1 or TRBD2 (6 bases each). In germline, CDR1 is SQVTM, CDR2 ANQGSEA. This CDR3 is built from 15 residues. Trimming took 4 bases from V and 1 from J, leaving 13 bases between them. The CDR3 here is CSVGRDTQNTGELFF. The CDR3 DNA reads TGCAGCGTTGGGCGGGACACCCAGAACACCGGGGAGCTGTTTTTT.

This clonotype was seen once. In DNA, the CDR3 is TGTGCCAGCATCGACTCGGGTATGGGATACAATGAGCAGTTCTTC. Translated: CASIDSGMGYNEQFF. The rearrangement uses TRBV5-6 and TRBJ2-1; no clear D. V was pared by 6 bases and J by 4 bases, with 17 bases between. Germline V CDR1 and CDR2: SGHDT, YYEEEE. CDR3 length equals 15 residues.

This clonotype was recorded a few times. V and J are TRBV27 and TRBJ2-1, with D hard to call. The V gene lost 4 bases and the J gene lost 2 bases, with 9 bases spanning the gap. From germline, CDR1 is MNHEY and CDR2 SMNVEV (reference sequence). This CDR3 contains 14 residues. The CDR3 region has the DNA TGTGCCAGCAGTTCACGGACGCCCTACAATGAGCAGTTCTTC. This translates into CASSSRTPYNEQFF.

The table lists this clonotype with many counts. The chain couples TRBV11-2 to TRBJ2-1; perhaps TRBD1 as D (6 bases). Germline CDR1 and CDR2: SGHAT and FQNNGV. This CDR3 is built from 17 residues. V shed 1 base and J shed 8 bases, with 21 bases lying between them. The DNA for the CDR3 is TGTGCCAGCAGCTTAGTCATAGGGGGTGGTCAATTTGATGAGCAGTTCTTC. It specifies CASSLVIGGGQFDEQFF.

This clonotype was counted between two and nine times. V gene TRBV5-6 combines with J gene TRBJ2-7; D uncertain. The CDR3 totals 17 residues. V shed 4 bases and J shed 0 bases, with 20 bases lying between them. The germline CDR1 and CDR2 sequences are SGHDT and YYEEEE. The CDR3 nucleotides read TGTGCCAGCAGCCCAGAGGTGTTCCGACACAGCTCCTACGAGCAGTACTTC. Translation: CASSPEVFRHSSYEQYF.

This clonotype was counted a few times. J is TRBJ1-4 and V is TRBV2, with 9 bases aligning to TRBD1. Per the germline V gene, CDR1 is SNHLY and CDR2 is FYNNEI. Unmatched junction bases numbered 14, after V lost 5 bases and J lost 1 base. The CDR3 runs 19 residues. The CDR3 DNA reads as TGTGCCAGCAGTAGCACCCCGGGACAGGGAGACCTAACTAATGAAAAACTGTTTTTT. It encodes CASSSTPGQGDLTNEKLFF.

The sample holds many counts of this clonotype. This chain connects TRBV4-3 to TRBJ2-1, with 8 bases aligning to TRBD2. This CDR3 is 14 amino acids long. Germline loops: CDR1 LGHNA, CDR2 YSLEER. With V trimmed by 0 bases and J by 7 bases, 2 bases remained unmatched. CDR3 protein: CASSQEPSGNEQFF. The DNA for the CDR3 is TGCGCCAGCAGCCAAGAGCCTAGCGGGAATGAGCAGTTCTTC.

The V and J genes are TRBV10-3 and TRBJ1-3; 11 positions match TRBD1. Trimming at V came to 2 bases and at J to 2 bases, leaving 5 bases not matched to a gene. Per germline, CDR1 ENHRY and CDR2 SYGVKD. This CDR3 region has 17 residues. DNA for the CDR3: TGTGCCATCAGTGAGCCTCCGGGACAGGGGGCTGGAAACACCATATATTTT. This codes for CAISEPPGQGAGNTIYF.

This clonotype was picked up a small number of times. This chain uses TRBV5-1 with TRBJ2-3; no definite D call. The length of the CDR3 is 12 residues. Trimming shortened V by 4 bases and J by 6 bases, and 9 bases separated the two germline ends. Per the germline V gene, CDR1 is SGHRS and CDR2 is YFSETQ. The CDR3 coding sequence is TGCGCCAGCAGCGCCAACATGGATACGCAGTATTTT. This translates into CASSANMDTQYF.

This clonotype was found many times. The rearrangement uses TRBV6-1 and TRBJ2-5; tentatively, D is TRBD2 (6 bases). V gave up 7 bases and J gave up 5 bases, with 14 bases separating them. Germline CDR1 MNHNS, CDR2 SASEGT. This CDR3 has 13 residues. The DNA of the CDR3 is TGTGCCAGCACCCCGGGAGTATCGGAGACCCAGTACTTC. Protein product: CASTPGVSETQYF.

The sample holds many counts of this clonotype. The V call is TRBV29-1, the J call TRBJ1-2; D not certain. CDR1 and CDR2 (germline): SQVTM, ANQGSEA. V was shortened by 2 bases and J by 8 bases, with 15 bases between the two germline ends. The CDR3 runs to 13 residues. CDR3 nucleotide sequence: TGCAGCGTTGAACCGACGGACCTCCGAGGCTACACCTTC. Its protein product is CSVEPTDLRGYTF.

This chain joins TRBV6-2 or TRBV6-3 and TRBJ1-5; TRBD1 aligns across 11 bases. Germline CDR1 is MNHEY and CDR2 is SVGEGT. V trimming: 0 bases; J trimming: 5 bases; junction bases outside the gene matches: 3. The CDR3 runs to 16 residues. The CDR3 spells CASSYSRTGGYQPQHF. In nucleotides, the CDR3 is TGTGCCAGCAGTTACTCCCGGACAGGGGGCTATCAGCCCCAGCATTTT.

This clonotype has only a few counts. The V gene is TRBV15, the J gene TRBJ2-3; no firm D call. Per the germline V gene, CDR1 is LNHNV and CDR2 is YYDKDF (reference sequence). The CDR3 covers 12 residues. Trimming removed 4 bases from V and 5 bases from J, with 7 bases in between. Written as DNA, the CDR3 is TGTGCCACCAGCAACCGCCTAGATACGCAGTATTTT. The encoded protein is CATSNRLDTQYF.

This clonotype showed up many times. The CDR3 DNA is TGCGCCAGCAGCCCCCGGACAGGGGACACTGAAGCTTTCTTT. Protein: CASSPRTGDTEAFF. The V gene is TRBV5-1, the J gene TRBJ1-1; 9 bases are shared with TRBD1. With 4 bases clipped from V and 3 bases from J, the junction kept 4 bases outside the gene matches. This CDR3 has 14 residues. Germline lookup yields CDR1 SGHRS and CDR2 YFSETQ.

This clonotype was detected only a few times. This sequence joins TRBV29-1 and TRBJ1-1; 8 bases fit TRBD1. Germline trimming cut 3 bases from V and 3 bases from J; bases unmatched to any gene: 9. CDR1 is SQVTM and CDR2 is ANQGSEA in the germline V gene. The CDR3 contains 15 residues. The CDR3 sequence is CSVDAGGPSDTEAFF. The CDR3 DNA reads as TGCAGCGTTGATGCAGGGGGCCCGTCGGACACTGAAGCTTTCTTT.